The 17 T cell receptor beta chains presented below share a single source sample, sequenced in a study of blood T cell repertoires in COVID-19. Sequencing used immunoSEQ multiplex PCR; TCRdb keeps in-frame clones, though not all of them. The sample contains approximately 210,000 clones, about nine tenths of which appear only once. The specimen sequenced was peripheral blood. These receptors originate from a young man who had recovered from COVID-19.

This sequence joins TRBV2 and TRBJ1-6, with TRBD1 matching over 9 bases. Germline lookup yields CDR1 SNHLY and CDR2 FYNNEI. Unmatched junction bases numbered 8, after V lost 2 bases and J lost 6 bases. This CDR3 contains 17 residues. The CDR3 is CASSELEAGQGNSPLHF. CDR3 bases: TGTGCCAGCAGTGAATTAGAGGCGGGACAGGGTAATTCACCCCTCCACTTT.

This clone came up once. The chain couples TRBV5-1 to TRBJ2-1, with 7 nucleotides matching TRBD2. With 9 bases clipped from V and 2 bases from J, the junction kept 8 bases outside the gene matches. CDR1 is SGHRS, CDR2 YFSETQ, per germline. This CDR3 comprises 14 residues. CDR3 coding DNA: TGCGCCACTACTCGCGGGGGAACCTACAATGAGCAGTTCTTC. As protein: CATTRGGTYNEQFF.

The rearrangement joins TRBV5-4 to TRBJ1-4; D might be TRBD1 (5 bases). Germline CDR1 SGHNT, CDR2 YYREEE (reference sequence). CDR3 length equals 14 residues. Trimming pared 3 bases from V and 8 bases from J, leaving 14 bases between. The CDR3 bases are TGTGCCAGCAGCTCCCCCACCCAGGGAGAAAAACTGTTTTTT. Its translation: CASSSPTQGEKLFF.

This chain uses TRBV7-8 with TRBJ2-1; D is uncertain. CDR1 is SGHVS, CDR2 FQNEAQ, per germline. Trimming pared 4 bases from V and 0 bases from J, leaving 7 bases between. The CDR3 length is 14 residues. DNA of the CDR3: TGTGCCAGCAGCTCCCCAGGCTCCTACAATGAGCAGTTCTTC. This encodes CASSSPGSYNEQFF.

The rearrangement joins TRBV13 to TRBJ2-7, with D unclear. The V gene's germline CDR1 is PRHDT and CDR2 FYEKMQ (reference sequence). Trimming shortened V by 6 bases and J by 4 bases, and 13 bases separated the two germline ends. CDR3 length equals 13 residues. DNA for the CDR3: TGTGCCAGCAGTCCCGGTTGGCGGTACGAGCAGTACTTC. Its translation: CASSPGWRYEQYF.

CDR3 nucleotide sequence: TGTGCCAGCAGCTCCTACAGGGGCTTTAACTATGGCTACACCTTC. This sequence encodes CASSSYRGFNYGYTF. The V and J genes are TRBV5-4 and TRBJ1-2; 7 bases fit TRBD1. The junction had 6 bases not matched to a gene; V was cut back by 3 bases and J by 1 base. The CDR3 contains 15 residues. Germline lookup yields CDR1 SGHNT and CDR2 YYREEE (reference sequence).

This clone was picked up one time. The chain couples TRBV25-1 to TRBJ1-6; D remains unclear. V lost 6 bases and J lost 4, with 7 bases in between. Germline CDR1 reads MGHDK; CDR2 reads SYGVNS. There are 13 residues in the CDR3. CDR3 sequence: CASRPSYNSPLHF. The CDR3 region has the DNA TGTGCCAGCAGGCCCAGTTATAATTCACCCCTCCACTTT.

CDR3: CAISPSGEKLFF. The DNA of the CDR3 is TGTGCCATCTCTCCGTCGGGTGAAAAACTGTTTTTT. The genes are TRBV10-3 and TRBJ1-4; D is unresolved. Germline V gives CDR1 ENHRY, CDR2 SYGVKD. The germline V and J ends were trimmed by 8 bases and 7 bases, with 11 bases remaining between them. The CDR3 sequence is 12 residues long.

CDR3 in DNA: TGCGCCAGCAGCCAAGATCGCAGCTCTTCTAGCGGCTACACCTTC. This sequence encodes CASSQDRSSSSGYTF. The rearrangement joins TRBV4-3 to TRBJ1-2; D call uncertain. The germline gives CDR1 LGHNA, CDR2 YSLEER. The V end was cut by 0 bases, the J end by 8 bases, with 16 bases between. The CDR3 loop spans 15 amino acids.

V gene TRBV3-1 (or the pseudogene TRBV3-2) combines with J gene TRBJ2-2, with a weak D call TRBD2 (6 bases). Trimming took off 8 bases at V and 0 bases at J, with 10 bases between the two ends. Germline lookup yields CDR1 LGHDT and CDR2 YNNKEL (reference sequence). The CDR3 has 14 residues. As DNA, the CDR3 is TGTGCCAGCCGCGGGGTTACGAACACCGGGGAGCTGTTTTTT. Translated: CASRGVTNTGELFF.

The rearrangement links TRBV7-9 to TRBJ1-1, with D maybe TRBD1 (5 bases). Germline V gene data show CDR1 as SEHNR and CDR2 as FQNEAQ (reference sequence). V was cut by 5 bases and J by 0 bases, with 19 bases left in between. The CDR3 is made up of 17 amino acids. CDR3 amino acids: CASSIQGGRGMNTEAFF. CDR3 DNA: TGTGCCAGCAGCATCCAGGGCGGACGGGGGATGAACACTGAAGCTTTCTTT.

The table lists this clone with a count of one. V and J are TRBV13 and TRBJ2-7; maybe TRBD1 (6 bases). V was clipped by 4 bases and J by 7 bases, with 20 bases between them. Germline-derived CDR1 and CDR2 are PRHDT and FYEKMQ (reference sequence). This CDR3 region has 15 residues. The CDR3 loop is CASSWRTAGSREQYF. DNA for the CDR3: TGTGCCAGCAGCTGGCGGACAGCCGGTTCCAGGGAGCAGTACTTC.

The CDR3, as DNA: TGTGCCAGCAGTTACTCATCACAGGTGACCTACGAGCAGTACTTC. Protein product: CASSYSSQVTYEQYF. V is TRBV6-5 and J is TRBJ2-7; the D gene is possibly TRBD1 (5 bases). This CDR3 contains 15 residues. V lost 0 bases and J lost 2, with 11 bases in between. The germline V gene encodes CDR1 MNHEY and CDR2 SVGAGI.

The CDR3 DNA reads as TGTGCCAGCAGCGTAGGAGGACTAGCGGGCCTCCTATACTTC. It yields the protein CASSVGGLAGLLYF. The chain is built from TRBV9 and TRBJ2-7, with 11 bases lining up with TRBD2. The length of the CDR3 is 14 residues. V lost 0 bases to trimming and J lost 13 bases; unmatched junction nucleotides: 9. Germline V lookup: CDR1 SGDLS, CDR2 YYNGEE. The entire variable domain, with the rest obtained from reference TRBV9 and TRBJ2-7, is as follows: DSGVTQTPKHLITATGQRVTLRCSPRSGDLSVYWYQQSLDQGLQFLIQYYNGEERAKGNILERFSAQQFPDLHSELNLSSLELGDSALYFCASSVGGLAGLLYFGPGTRLTVT.

V and J are TRBV9 and TRBJ1-6, with unresolved D. V lost 1 base to trimming and J lost 4 bases, with 6 bases between them. The CDR3 consists of 14 residues. The V gene's germline CDR1 is SGDLS and CDR2 YYNGEE. CDR3 sequence reads: CASSVTEYNSPLHF. CDR3 coding DNA: TGTGCCAGCAGCGTAACGGAGTATAATTCACCCCTCCACTTT.

This rearrangement joins TRBV2 to TRBJ1-1, with D unresolved. The CDR3 loop spans 13 amino acids. V was trimmed by 7 bases and J by 2 bases, leaving 11 bases between them. CDR1 and CDR2 from the germline V gene are SNHLY and FYNNEI. The CDR3 is CASNRVPNTEAFF. Here the CDR3 DNA reads TGTGCCAGCAACCGGGTTCCCAACACTGAAGCTTTCTTT. Filled out from reference TRBV2 and TRBJ1-1, the complete variable domain reads EPEVTQTPSHQVTQMGQEVILRCVPISNHLYFYWYRQILGQKVEFLVSFYNNEISEKSEIFDDQFSVERPDGSNFTLKIRSTKLEDSAMYFCASNRVPNTEAFFGQGTRLTVV.

This clone showed up just once. The chain is built from TRBV24-1 and TRBJ1-1, with TRBD1 matching 8 bases. The CDR3 is made up of 15 amino acids. Losses at the gene ends were 3 bases for V and 10 bases for J; bases not matched to a gene: 12. CDR1 and CDR2 (germline): KGHDR, SFDVKD. The CDR3 loop reads CATSDQTGTGVVAFF. CDR3 sequence (DNA): TGTGCCACCAGTGATCAAACCGGGACAGGTGTCGTAGCTTTCTTT.